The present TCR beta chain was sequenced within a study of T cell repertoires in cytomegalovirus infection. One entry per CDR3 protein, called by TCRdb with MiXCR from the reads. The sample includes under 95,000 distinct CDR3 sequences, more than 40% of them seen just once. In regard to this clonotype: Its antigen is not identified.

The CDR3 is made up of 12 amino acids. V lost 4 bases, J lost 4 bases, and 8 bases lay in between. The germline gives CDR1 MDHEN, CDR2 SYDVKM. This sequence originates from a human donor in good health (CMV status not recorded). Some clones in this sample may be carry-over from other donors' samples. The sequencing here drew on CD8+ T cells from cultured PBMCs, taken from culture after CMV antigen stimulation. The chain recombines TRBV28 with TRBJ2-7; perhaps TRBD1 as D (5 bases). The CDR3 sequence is CASSWQGYEQYF. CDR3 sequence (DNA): TGTGCCAGCAGTTGGCAGGGTTACGAGCAGTACTTC.